This T cell receptor (beta chain) was identified in a study of T-cell reconstitution after alpha-beta-depleted transplantation in children. This clonotype showed up just a few times. The antigen remains unidentified. The germline V and J ends were trimmed by 5 bases and 0 bases, with 14 bases remaining between them. This CDR3 is built from 15 residues. The germline gives CDR1 DFQATT, CDR2 SNEGSKA (reference sequence). A TCRbeta library incorporating unique molecular identifiers was prepared. TCRdb re-derived calls from the PCR reads in MiXCR, one entry per CDR3 protein. Of 610,000 or so distinct CDR3 sequences detected, 25% to 30% appear once; the ten largest clones hold about a third. Overall study findings and caveats: Several hundred expanded graft clones reportedly supplied alpha-beta T cells about two months after transplant.

V is TRBV20-1 and J is TRBJ2-1; no definite D call. This receptor was obtained from a boy less than two years old with Wiskott-Aldrich syndrome, due to receive a stem cell transplant. The sample consisted of PBMCs, taken before TCRalphabeta/CD19-depleted stem cell transplant. The DNA of the CDR3 is TGCAGTGCTCTACACACTGCGAGCTCCTACAATGAGCAGTTCTTC. Translating gives CSALHTASSYNEQFF.